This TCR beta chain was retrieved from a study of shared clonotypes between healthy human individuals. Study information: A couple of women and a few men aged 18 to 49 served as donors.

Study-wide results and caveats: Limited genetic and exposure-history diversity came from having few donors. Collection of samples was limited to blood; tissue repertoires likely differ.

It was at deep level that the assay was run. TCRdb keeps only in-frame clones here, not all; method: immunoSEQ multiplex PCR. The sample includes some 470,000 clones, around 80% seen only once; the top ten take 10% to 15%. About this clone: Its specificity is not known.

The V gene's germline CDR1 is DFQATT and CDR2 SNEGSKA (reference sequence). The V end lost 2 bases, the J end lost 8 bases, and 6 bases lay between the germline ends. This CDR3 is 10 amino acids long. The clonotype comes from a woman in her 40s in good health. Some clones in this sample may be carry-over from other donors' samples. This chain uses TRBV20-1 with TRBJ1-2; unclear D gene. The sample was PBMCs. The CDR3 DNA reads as TGCAGTGCTAGAACGGGCGGCTACACCTTC. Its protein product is CSARTGGYTF.